The clone carrying this TCR beta chain was counted a few times. This sample is part of a study of siplizumab effects on memory and regulatory T cells. CDR1 and CDR2 from the germline V gene are LNHDA and SQIVND (reference sequence). V gave up 7 bases and J gave up 1 base, with 10 bases separating them. The CDR3 contains 13 residues. Each sample yielded about 10^5 assayed TCR templates. Using immunoSEQ multiplex PCR, the repertoire was profiled, and TCRdb retains in-frame clones only, with some absent. The repertoire has 85,000 to 95,000 clones, approximately 95% of them found once; the top ten carry roughly 0.3%.

The sample taken for sequencing was non-Treg CD4+ T cells sorted from blood. The TCR originated in a human donor in good health. The genes are TRBV19 and TRBJ1-1; no reliable D call. CDR3 amino acids: CASIRTGNTEAFF. The DNA of the CDR3 is TGTGCCAGTATAAGGACCGGGAACACTGAAGCTTTCTTT.